These 32 T cell receptor beta chains came from one sample sequenced in a study of vaccination and CD4 T cells after COVID-19. The antigens for these receptors are not known. Cultured CD4+ T cells had their DNA profiled by the Oncomine TCR Beta short-read assay. Each CDR3 protein is one row after TCRdb ran MiXCR on the PCR reads. Of 6,000 to 7,500 distinct CDR3 sequences listed, around 48% were seen once; the top ten hold around 56%. Documented treatment: roughly 11-day PBMC culture with coronavirus spike peptide pools or control peptides (ViraFEST assay). From the unexposed donor, CD4+ T cells were collected ahead of the COVID-19 pandemic (2011-2018). Sequencing was done on a sample of CD4+ T cells from blood, cultured in vitro. The receptor set was obtained from a human donor in good health.

This clonotype came up a few times. The V gene is TRBV19, the J gene TRBJ2-1, with D unresolved. CDR3 length equals 13 residues. Germline CDR1 is LNHDA and CDR2 is SQIVND (reference sequence). Trimming stripped 4 bases from V and 7 bases from J, with 11 bases between. The CDR3 region is CASSNSVGNEQFF. The CDR3 DNA is TGTGCCAGTAGTAATAGTGTCGGGAATGAGCAGTTCTTC.

This clonotype came up a few times. V is TRBV19 and J is TRBJ2-3; 7 bases align to TRBD1. The CDR3 runs to 12 residues. The ends lost 11 bases at V and 4 bases at J; junction bases unmatched: 6. Germline-derived CDR1 and CDR2 are LNHDA and SQIVND (reference sequence). The CDR3 reads CAVQGSADTQYF. CDR3 in DNA: TGTGCCGTACAGGGGAGTGCAGATACGCAGTATTTT.

V is TRBV7-2 and J is TRBJ1-2, with D possibly being TRBD1 (5 bases). Trimming took 3 bases from V and 2 from J, leaving 7 bases between them. The CDR3 extends over 13 amino acids. Germline-derived CDR1 and CDR2 are SGHTA and FQGNSA. The CDR3 DNA sequence: TGTGCCAGCAGCTTGCAGGGAAACTATGGCTACACCTTC. It yields the protein CASSLQGNYGYTF.

This clonotype has only a few counts. The genes are TRBV10-2 and TRBJ1-2, with 9 bases that match TRBD1. The V gene's germline CDR1 is WSHSY and CDR2 SAAADI. With 6 bases clipped from V and 7 bases from J, the junction kept 6 bases outside the gene matches. The CDR3 totals 13 residues. CDR3 in DNA: TGCGCCAGCAGAGCCGGGACAGGGCCTGGCTACACCTTC. It translates to CASRAGTGPGYTF.

J is TRBJ1-2 and V is TRBV9; D is unclear. The CDR3 loop spans 16 amino acids. Per the germline V gene, CDR1 is SGDLS and CDR2 is YYNGEE. Trimming stripped 3 bases from V and 8 bases from J, with 23 bases between. The CDR3 is CASSARTETKAGGYTF. CDR3 DNA sequence: TGTGCCAGCAGCGCCAGGACGGAAACCAAGGCGGGAGGCTACACCTTC.

The rearrangement uses TRBV6-2 or TRBV6-3 and TRBJ1-6; 7 positions match TRBD1. In germline, CDR1 is MNHEY, CDR2 SVGEGT. The CDR3 is 18 amino acids. The V and J ends lost 0 bases and 5 bases, in that order; junction bases with no gene match: 10. The CDR3 spells CASSYSISGTANNSPLHF. The CDR3 nucleotides read TGTGCCAGCAGTTACTCGATTAGTGGGACAGCCAATAATTCACCCCTCCACTTT.

The CDR3 DNA reads as TGTGCCAGCAGTTCCCCCTCTGGCTACACCTTC. It translates to CASSSPSGYTF. The chain couples TRBV6-2 or TRBV6-3 to TRBJ1-2; no clear D gene. This CDR3 spans 11 amino acids. CDR1 and CDR2 (germline): MNHEY, SVGEGT. Between the trimmed V and J ends, which lost 4 bases and 7 bases, there was a span of 7 bases.

This clonotype appeared a few times. V gene TRBV15 combines with J gene TRBJ1-1; no firm D call. The CDR3 has 13 residues. With 1 base removed from V and 4 bases from J, the gap between germline ends came to 7 bases. In germline, CDR1 is LNHNV, CDR2 YYDKDF (reference sequence). This chain's CDR3 is CATSRVGFTEAFF. CDR3 DNA: TGTGCCACCAGCAGAGTGGGGTTCACTGAAGCTTTCTTT.

This clonotype appeared a few times. The rearrangement links TRBV20-1 to TRBJ1-1, with 8 bases matching TRBD1. Germline values: CDR1 DFQATT, CDR2 SNEGSKA (reference sequence). J was trimmed by 10 bases and V by 6 bases; bases with no gene match: 19. CDR3 length: 15 residues. In nucleotides, the CDR3 is TGCAGTGCCAGTTCTCCGGGACAGGCCTTTTCTCGAGCTTTCTTT. This encodes CSASSPGQAFSRAFF.

This clonotype was counted only a few times. The chain recombines TRBV27 with TRBJ1-1; D is unresolved. Germline values: CDR1 MNHEY, CDR2 SMNVEV (reference sequence). This CDR3 is built from 14 residues. Trimming cost V 4 bases and J 6 bases, with 15 bases left between them. The CDR3 DNA follows: TGTGCCAGCAGTTCCCCGAGGCGACCCGCTGAAGCTTTCTTT. It yields the protein CASSSPRRPAEAFF.

The rearrangement joins TRBV2 to TRBJ2-1; 7 bases are shared with TRBD1. Per the germline V gene, CDR1 is SNHLY and CDR2 is FYNNEI. Germline trimming cut 3 bases from V and 0 bases from J; bases unmatched to any gene: 2. This CDR3 is built from 15 residues. This chain's CDR3 is CASSDDRVSYNEQFF. The CDR3 bases are TGTGCCAGCAGTGATGACAGGGTCTCCTACAATGAGCAGTTCTTC.

As concerns this clonotype: The junction shows a germline mismatch at one end, possibly a read error. V is TRBV6-1 and J is TRBJ1-6, with D perhaps matching TRBD1 (6 bases). Germline values: CDR1 MNHNS, CDR2 SASEGT. The CDR3 extends over 13 amino acids. In DNA form, the CDR3 reads TGTGCCAGCAGACAGGGTTATACTTCACCCCTCCACTTT. Amino acid sequence: CASRQGYTSPLHF.

V gene TRBV19 combines with J gene TRBJ2-1; D call uncertain. The CDR3 is made up of 13 amino acids. The V and J ends lost 3 bases and 7 bases respectively, with 10 bases between them. Germline V gene lookup returns CDR1 LNHDA and CDR2 SQIVND (reference sequence). The DNA of the CDR3 is TGTGCCAGTAGTATTAATTTGTGGAATGAGCAGTTCTTC. Its translation is CASSINLWNEQFF.

The genes are TRBV28 and TRBJ1-1; the D gene is possibly TRBD1 (5 bases). This CDR3 spans 14 amino acids. V dropped 6 bases and J dropped 10 bases, with 21 bases sitting between them. Per the germline V gene, CDR1 is MDHEN and CDR2 is SYDVKM. CDR3: CASSPPAGAGGAFF. The CDR3 region has the DNA TGTGCCAGCAGCCCCCCAGCCGGGGCCGGAGGAGCTTTCTTT.

In this sample, this clonotype turned up a few times. The germline gene is not matched at one end of the junction; a read error may be the cause. The rearrangement links TRBV9 to TRBJ1-6, with D possibly matching TRBD1 (5 bases). The CDR3 consists of 15 residues. Germline CDR1 SGDLS, CDR2 YYNGEE. The CDR3 DNA reads as TGTGCCAGCAGCCTCCCAACAGGAGGTAATACACCCCTCCACTTT. This gives the protein CASSLPTGGNTPLHF.

The chain employs TRBV6-5 and TRBJ2-7, with 12 bases identical to TRBD2. Looked up from germline, CDR1 is MNHEY and CDR2 is SVGAGI. The CDR3 consists of 16 residues. V shed 1 base and J 3 bases; nucleotides not matched to a gene: 4. DNA for the CDR3: TGTGCCAGCAGTTACTTGACTAGCGGGAGCTACTACGAGCAGTACTTC. This sequence encodes CASSYLTSGSYYEQYF.

V usage is TRBV9 and J usage is TRBJ2-3; 12 bases map to TRBD2. This CDR3 contains 17 residues. The V gene's germline CDR1 is SGDLS and CDR2 YYNGEE. V gave up 4 bases and J gave up 0 bases; unmatched junction bases: 6. Here the CDR3 reads CASSPRLAGDSTDTQYF. CDR3 DNA: TGTGCCAGCAGCCCGAGACTAGCGGGGGATAGCACAGATACGCAGTATTTT.

The chain employs TRBV20-1 and TRBJ2-5, with 12 bases matching TRBD2. This CDR3 contains 15 residues. From germline, CDR1 is DFQATT and CDR2 SNEGSKA (reference sequence). Losses at the gene ends were 5 bases for V and 5 bases for J; bases not matched to a gene: 9. DNA for the CDR3: TGCAGTGCTCATGGGGTGACTAGCGGGAGTGAGACCCAGTACTTC. Residues: CSAHGVTSGSETQYF.

The chain links TRBV6-1 to TRBJ2-3; 7 bases match TRBD2. Germline V gene lookup returns CDR1 MNHNS and CDR2 SASEGT. The CDR3 runs 17 residues. V trimming: 6 bases; J trimming: 0 bases; junction bases outside the gene matches: 12. CDR3 nucleotides: TGTGCCAGCAGCGACCGGCCGGGAGCGGGGAGCACAGATACGCAGTATTTT. Its translation: CASSDRPGAGSTDTQYF.

This clonotype occurred a few times. This chain uses TRBV11-2 with TRBJ1-1; D call uncertain. Per the germline V gene, CDR1 is SGHAT and CDR2 is FQNNGV. The germline V and J ends were trimmed by 1 base and 7 bases, with 7 bases remaining between them. CDR3 length equals 12 residues. The CDR3 DNA reads TGTGCCAGCAGCTTAGCCCTCCGTGAAGCTTTCTTT. The encoded protein is CASSLALREAFF.

The chain combines TRBV2 with TRBJ2-6, with no clear D. The CDR3 loop spans 14 amino acids. Trimming removed 6 bases at V and 4 bases at J, with 10 bases between. The V gene's germline CDR1 is SNHLY and CDR2 FYNNEI. In DNA, the CDR3 is TGTGCCAGCAGATTGGGGTCCGGGGCCAACGTCCTGACTTTC. Translated, it gives CASRLGSGANVLTF.

This clonotype has just a few counts. The chain employs TRBV6-1 and TRBJ1-5; possible D gene TRBD1, 6 bases. V lost 4 bases and J lost 0, with 13 bases in between. Germline values: CDR1 MNHNS, CDR2 SASEGT. The CDR3 spans 16 residues. The CDR3 sequence is CASSGKGGYSNQPQHF. CDR3 sequence (DNA): TGTGCCAGCAGTGGAAAGGGGGGATATAGCAATCAGCCCCAGCATTTT.

The CDR3 DNA is TGTGCCAGCAGCTTAACGAATTCACCCCTCCACTTT. Its translation is CASSLTNSPLHF. This sequence joins TRBV7-9 and TRBJ1-6; no clear D. CDR3 length equals 12 residues. Looked up from germline, CDR1 is SEHNR and CDR2 is FQNEAQ (reference sequence). The V gene lost 2 bases and the J gene lost 7 bases, with 3 bases spanning the gap.

The chain has TRBV20-1 and TRBJ1-6; D uncertain. The germline V gene encodes CDR1 DFQATT and CDR2 SNEGSKA (reference sequence). Trimming stripped 1 base from V and 14 bases from J, with 6 bases between. CDR3 length equals 10 residues. The DNA for the CDR3 is TGCAGTGCTAGAGTAAAGGCCCTCCACTTT. Protein: CSARVKALHF.

CDR3 sequence reads: CASSLGAGPLSGNTIYF. The CDR3 region has the DNA TGTGCCAGCAGTTTAGGAGCAGGCCCCCTCTCTGGAAACACCATATATTTT. The V gene is TRBV27, the J gene TRBJ1-3; no clear D. This CDR3 has 17 amino acids. The V gene lost 2 bases and the J gene lost 0 bases, with 14 bases spanning the gap. Germline assignment: CDR1 MNHEY and CDR2 SMNVEV (reference sequence).

The CDR3 DNA sequence: TGCAGTGGCCGACCACACCAGCGGGAGCAGTTCTTC. Protein: CSGRPHQREQFF. This chain links TRBV20-1 with TRBJ2-1; TRBD2 is a possible D gene (5 bases). Germline-derived CDR1 and CDR2 are DFQATT and SNEGSKA (reference sequence). The CDR3 contains 12 residues. V lost 7 bases and J 10 bases, leaving 17 bases between the germline ends.

This clonotype turned up a few times. The chain combines TRBV19 with TRBJ1-2; a weak D match, TRBD1 (6 bases). Trimming pared 6 bases from V and 7 bases from J, leaving 15 bases between. CDR1 is LNHDA, CDR2 SQIVND, per germline (reference sequence). The CDR3 has 13 amino acids. The CDR3 DNA reads TGTGCCAGTAGCAACAGGGAAAGTTCTGGCTACACCTTC. Translating it yields CASSNRESSGYTF.

The rearrangement links TRBV9 to TRBJ2-5; D is unclear. Trimming stripped 1 base from V and 5 bases from J, with 9 bases between. This CDR3 is 13 amino acids long. Per the germline V gene, CDR1 is SGDLS and CDR2 is YYNGEE. CDR3 residues: CASSVSESETQYF. The CDR3 DNA reads as TGTGCCAGCAGCGTAAGCGAGTCTGAGACCCAGTACTTC.

The gene calls are TRBV5-1 and TRBJ2-2; D gene unclear. Germline-derived CDR1 and CDR2 are SGHRS and YFSETQ. This CDR3 comprises 14 residues. The V end was cut by 3 bases, the J end by 6 bases, with 12 bases between. The CDR3 coding sequence is TGCGCCAGCAGCTCCATTCGGGCCCCCGGGGAGCTGTTTTTT. Encoded protein: CASSSIRAPGELFF.

This chain uses TRBV20-1 with TRBJ2-3; perhaps TRBD2 as D (5 bases). Trimming took 4 bases from V and 0 from J, leaving 11 bases between them. The germline V gene has CDR1 DFQATT and CDR2 SNEGSKA (reference sequence). The CDR3 totals 14 residues. CDR3 sequence (DNA): TGCAGTGCTATTCGGACTGCTAGCACAGATACGCAGTATTTT. Translated: CSAIRTASTDTQYF.

V and J are TRBV7-2 and TRBJ2-1; TRBD2 agrees at 13 bases. CDR1 is SGHTA, CDR2 FQGNSA, per germline. CDR3 length equals 16 residues. The V and J ends lost 5 bases and 9 bases, in that order; junction bases with no gene match: 10. The CDR3 reads CASSGTSGGAYIEQFF. The CDR3 nucleotides read TGTGCCAGCAGCGGTACTAGCGGGGGGGCGTATATTGAGCAGTTCTTC.

J is TRBJ1-6 and V is TRBV12-3 or TRBV12-4, with TRBD1 matching over 7 bases. Trimming removed 6 bases from V and 9 bases from J; junction bases left unmatched: 8. This CDR3 comprises 14 residues. The CDR3 region is CASRSRDSTSPLHF. CDR3 DNA: TGTGCCAGCAGGTCCCGGGACAGTACTTCACCCCTCCACTTT.